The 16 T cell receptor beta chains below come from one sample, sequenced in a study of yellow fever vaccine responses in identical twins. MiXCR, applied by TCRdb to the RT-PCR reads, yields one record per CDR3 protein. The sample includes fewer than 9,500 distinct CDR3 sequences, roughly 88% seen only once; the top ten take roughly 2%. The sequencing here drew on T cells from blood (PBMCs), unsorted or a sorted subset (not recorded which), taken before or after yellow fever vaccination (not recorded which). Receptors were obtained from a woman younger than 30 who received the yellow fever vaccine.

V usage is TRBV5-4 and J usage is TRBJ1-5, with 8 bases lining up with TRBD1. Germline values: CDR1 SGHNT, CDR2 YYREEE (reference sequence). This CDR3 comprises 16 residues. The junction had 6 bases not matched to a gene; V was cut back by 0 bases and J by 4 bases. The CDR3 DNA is TGTGCCAGCAGCTTGGCGCAAGGACAGGGAAATCAGCCCCAGCATTTT. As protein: CASSLAQGQGNQPQHF.

CDR3 region: CSVEDPTSGSSASYEQYF. In nucleotides, the CDR3 is TGCAGCGTTGAAGACCCGACTAGCGGGAGTTCGGCCTCCTACGAGCAGTACTTC. The chain combines TRBV29-1 with TRBJ2-7, with 12 bases fitting TRBD2. The CDR3 has 18 residues. Germline lookup yields CDR1 SQVTM and CDR2 ANQGSEA. The V gene end was trimmed by 0 bases and the J gene end by 0 bases; junction bases not matched to a gene: 9.

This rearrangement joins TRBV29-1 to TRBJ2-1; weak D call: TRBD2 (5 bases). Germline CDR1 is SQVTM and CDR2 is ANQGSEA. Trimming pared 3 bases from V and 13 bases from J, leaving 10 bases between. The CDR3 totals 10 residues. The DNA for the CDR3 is TGCAGCGTTGACTCCCGGGGACAGTTCTTC. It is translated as CSVDSRGQFF.

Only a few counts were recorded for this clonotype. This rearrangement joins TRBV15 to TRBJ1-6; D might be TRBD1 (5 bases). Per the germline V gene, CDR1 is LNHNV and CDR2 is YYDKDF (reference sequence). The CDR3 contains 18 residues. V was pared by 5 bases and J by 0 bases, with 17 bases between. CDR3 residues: CATSRAGLPSSYNSPLHF. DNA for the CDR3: TGTGCCACCAGCCGGGCGGGACTACCAAGCTCCTATAATTCACCCCTCCACTTT. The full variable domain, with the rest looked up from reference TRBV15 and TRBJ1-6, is DAMVIQNPRYQVTQFGKPVTLSCSQTLNHNVMYWYQQKSSQAPKLLFHYYDKDFNNEADTPDNFQSRRPNTSFCFLDIRSPGLGDTAMYLCATSRAGLPSSYNSPLHFGNGTRLTVT.

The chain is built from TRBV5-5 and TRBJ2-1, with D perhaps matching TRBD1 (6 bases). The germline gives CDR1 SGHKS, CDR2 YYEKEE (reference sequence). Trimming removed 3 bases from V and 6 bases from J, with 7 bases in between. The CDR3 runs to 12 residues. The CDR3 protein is CASSSRGNEQFF. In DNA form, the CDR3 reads TGTGCCAGCAGCTCCAGGGGCAATGAGCAGTTCTTC.

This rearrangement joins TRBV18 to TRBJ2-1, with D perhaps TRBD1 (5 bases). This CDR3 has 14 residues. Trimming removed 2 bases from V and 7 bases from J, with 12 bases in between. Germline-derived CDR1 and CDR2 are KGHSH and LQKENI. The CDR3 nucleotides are TGTGCCAGCTCACCATCCCGGAACAGGAATGAGCAGTTCTTC. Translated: CASSPSRNRNEQFF.

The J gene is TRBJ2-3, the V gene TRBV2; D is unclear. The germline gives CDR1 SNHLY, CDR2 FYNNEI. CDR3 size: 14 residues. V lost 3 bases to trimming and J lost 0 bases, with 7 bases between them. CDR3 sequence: CASSDSSSTDTQYF. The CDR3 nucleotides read TGTGCCAGCAGTGATTCCTCCAGCACAGATACGCAGTATTTT.

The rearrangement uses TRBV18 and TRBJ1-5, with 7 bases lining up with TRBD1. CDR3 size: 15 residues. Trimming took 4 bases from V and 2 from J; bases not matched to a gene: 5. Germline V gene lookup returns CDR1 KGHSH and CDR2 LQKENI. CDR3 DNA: TGTGCCAGCTCACAGGCACAGGGGCGCAATCAGCCCCAGCATTTT. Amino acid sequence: CASSQAQGRNQPQHF.

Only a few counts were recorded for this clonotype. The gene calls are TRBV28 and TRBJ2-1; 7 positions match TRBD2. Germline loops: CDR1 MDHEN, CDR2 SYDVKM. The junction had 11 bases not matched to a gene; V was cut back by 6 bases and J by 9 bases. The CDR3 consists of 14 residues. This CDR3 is CASSRTSVEGEQFF. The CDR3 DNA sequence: TGTGCCAGCAGCCGGACTAGTGTTGAAGGTGAGCAGTTCTTC.

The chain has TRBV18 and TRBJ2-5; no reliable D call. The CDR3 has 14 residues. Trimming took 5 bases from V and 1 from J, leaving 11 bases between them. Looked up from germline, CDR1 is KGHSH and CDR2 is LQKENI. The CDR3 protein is CASSSPGIQETQYF. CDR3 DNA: TGTGCCAGCTCATCCCCAGGCATCCAAGAGACCCAGTACTTC. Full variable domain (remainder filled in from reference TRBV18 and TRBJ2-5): NAGVMQNPRHLVRRRGQEARLRCSPMKGHSHVYWYRQLPEEGLKFMVYLQKENIIDESGMPKERFSAEFPKEGPSILRIQQVVRGDSAAYFCASSSPGIQETQYFGPGTRLLVL.

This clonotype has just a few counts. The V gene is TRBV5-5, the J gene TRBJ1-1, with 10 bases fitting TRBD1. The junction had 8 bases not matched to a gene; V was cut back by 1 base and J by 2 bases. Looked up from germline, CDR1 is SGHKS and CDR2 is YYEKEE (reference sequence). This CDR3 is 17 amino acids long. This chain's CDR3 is CASSLIGQGDINTEAFF. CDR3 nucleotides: TGTGCCAGCAGCTTGATTGGACAGGGGGATATAAACACTGAAGCTTTCTTT.

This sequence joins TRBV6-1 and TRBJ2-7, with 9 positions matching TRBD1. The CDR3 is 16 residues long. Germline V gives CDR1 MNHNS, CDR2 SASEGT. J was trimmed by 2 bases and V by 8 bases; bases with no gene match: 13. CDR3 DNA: TGTGCCAGCGGTGGGGCAAACAGGGGGCGTACCTACGAGCAGTACTTC. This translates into CASGGANRGRTYEQYF.

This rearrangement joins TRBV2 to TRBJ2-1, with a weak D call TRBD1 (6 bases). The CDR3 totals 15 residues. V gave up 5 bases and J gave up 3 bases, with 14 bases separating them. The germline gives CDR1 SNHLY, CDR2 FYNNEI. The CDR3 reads CASSSGTNFYNEQFF. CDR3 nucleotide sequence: TGTGCCAGCAGTTCCGGGACAAACTTCTACAATGAGCAGTTCTTC.

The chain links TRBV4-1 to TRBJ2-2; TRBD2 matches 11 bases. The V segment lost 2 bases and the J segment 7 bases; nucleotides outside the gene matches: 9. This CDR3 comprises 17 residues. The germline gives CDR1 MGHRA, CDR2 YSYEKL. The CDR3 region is CASSQPDMGLAVGELFF. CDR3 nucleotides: TGCGCCAGCAGCCAACCCGATATGGGACTAGCGGTCGGGGAGCTGTTTTTT.

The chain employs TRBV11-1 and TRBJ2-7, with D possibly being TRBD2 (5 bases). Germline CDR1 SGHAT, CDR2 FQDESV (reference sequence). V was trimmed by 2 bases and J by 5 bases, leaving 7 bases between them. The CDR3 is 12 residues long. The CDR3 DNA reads TGTGCCAGCAGCTTACTAGCCCACGAGCAGTACTTC. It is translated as CASSLLAHEQYF.

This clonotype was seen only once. CDR3 sequence: CASSFGGSEAFF. In DNA, the CDR3 is TGTGCCAGCAGTTTCGGGGGTTCTGAAGCTTTCTTT. V is TRBV27 and J is TRBJ1-1; tentative D call: TRBD1 (5 bases). V was clipped by 3 bases and J by 6 bases, with 8 bases between them. Looked up from germline, CDR1 is MNHEY and CDR2 is SMNVEV (reference sequence). This CDR3 contains 12 residues.